The clone carrying this T cell receptor beta chain was seen a few times. The data derive from a study of blood T cell repertoires in COVID-19. This CDR3 has 13 residues. Germline V gene data show CDR1 as SNHLY and CDR2 as FYNNEI. Trimming cost V 4 bases and J 6 bases; bases outside gene matches: 1. Methods used by the authors: The authors estimated nucleated cell counts from reference gene primer amplification. The table came from immunoSEQ multiplex PCR; TCRdb's copy has only in-frame clones and leaves some out. V and J calls plus clone size are reproduced from that table; the DNA served to infer D and trimming. The data show about 140,000 clones, around 82% seen once.

The V gene is TRBV2, the J gene TRBJ2-4; 9 bases are a match to TRBD1. The TCR was taken from a human donor in a cohort sampled during active COVID-19. The sequenced sample was peripheral blood. The CDR3 nucleotides read TGTGCCAGCAGTGGGGGACAGGGAAACATTCAGTACTTC. The encoded protein is CASSGGQGNIQYF.